This passage covers 5 T cell receptor beta chains from one sample sequenced in a study of human T cells and chemical hapten exposure. Time point reported: healthy volunteer bleed at 2 weeks. Whole blood, unfractionated, served as the material for total RNA extraction. One entry per CDR3 protein, called by TCRdb with MiXCR from the RACE reads. The sample contains some 46,000 distinct CDR3 sequences, around 4.5% of which appear only once. Sequenced material: whole blood. The receptors here all came from a female donor in good health. Some clones in this sample may be carry-over from other donors' samples.

V is TRBV5-4 and J is TRBJ1-1, with D maybe TRBD1 (6 bases). Germline loops: CDR1 SGHNT, CDR2 YYREEE (reference sequence). V lost 0 bases to trimming and J lost 4 bases, with 13 bases between them. The CDR3 runs 15 residues. This CDR3 is CASSLVRGGGTEAFF. CDR3 nucleotide sequence: TGTGCCAGCAGCTTGGTGCGGGGAGGGGGCACTGAAGCTTTCTTT.

This clonotype has only a few counts. The rearrangement uses TRBV5-1 and TRBJ1-1, with D possibly matching TRBD1 (5 bases). Trimming removed 6 bases from V and 4 bases from J, with 7 bases in between. CDR3 size: 11 residues. The germline V gene has CDR1 SGHRS and CDR2 YFSETQ. The CDR3, as DNA: TGCGCCAGCATGGGGCGCACTGAAGCTTTCTTT. Its protein is CASMGRTEAFF.

The chain has TRBV14 and TRBJ1-1; a weak D match, TRBD1 (6 bases). The CDR3 covers 17 residues. Trimming removed 2 bases from V and 4 bases from J, with 20 bases in between. The germline V gene has CDR1 SGHDN and CDR2 FVKESK. The CDR3 bases are TGTGCCAGCAGCCAACAGGGGCGAACCGTTTGGGGCACTGAAGCTTTCTTT. As protein: CASSQQGRTVWGTEAFF.

This clonotype was counted many times. The genes are TRBV29-1 and TRBJ2-2; D uncertain. Germline V gene lookup returns CDR1 SQVTM and CDR2 ANQGSEA. V dropped 5 bases and J dropped 0 bases, with 7 bases sitting between them. CDR3 length: 13 amino acids. The DNA of the CDR3 is TGCAGCGTTAAAGGAACGAACACCGGGGAGCTGTTTTTT. This sequence encodes CSVKGTNTGELFF.

At least ten counts were recorded for this clonotype. The CDR3 reads CASSLAGQGEEKLFF. In DNA, the CDR3 is TGTGCCAGCAGCTTAGCTGGGCAGGGAGAGGAAAAACTGTTTTTT. The chain has TRBV7-9 and TRBJ1-4; D might be TRBD1 (5 bases). The germline V gene encodes CDR1 SEHNR and CDR2 FQNEAQ (reference sequence). Between the trimmed V and J ends, which lost 0 bases and 8 bases, there was a span of 13 bases. This CDR3 is 15 amino acids long.